The 17 T cell receptor beta chains presented below share a single source sample, sequenced in a study of blood T cells in healthy people across ages. Alongside a J-beta primer mix, a sample-barcoded 5' primer served in a second PCR lasting about 7 to 12 cycles. TCRdb redid the calling of the 5' RACE reads with MiXCR, one entry per CDR3 protein. Of about 700,000 distinct CDR3 sequences in the sample, about 34% are singletons; the top ten hold over 15%. The source material was blood. The receptors originated from a woman over 75 in good health.

The count of this clonotype is one. The chain joins TRBV2 to TRBJ2-4; D is perhaps TRBD1 or TRBD2 (5 bases each). The CDR3 is 10 residues long. Germline loops: CDR1 SNHLY, CDR2 FYNNEI. Trimming stripped 8 bases from V and 6 bases from J, with 5 bases between. CDR3: CASGGNIQYF. The DNA for the CDR3 is TGTGCCAGCGGGGGAAACATTCAGTACTTC.

Details on this clonotype: A read error is possible here, since a much larger clone lies one base away. The chain couples TRBV12-3 or TRBV12-4 to TRBJ2-3; maybe TRBD2 (6 bases). The CDR3 is 16 residues long. The CDR3 region is CASSFMGGAGADTEYF. The CDR3 DNA is TGTGCCAGCAGTTTCATGGGCGGGGCCGGGGCAGATACGGAGTATTTT.

This clonotype was seen at least ten times. The gene calls are TRBV10-3 and TRBJ2-1; D ambiguous. Germline lookup yields CDR1 ENHRY and CDR2 SYGVKD. V lost 0 bases and J 7 bases, leaving 13 bases between the germline ends. This CDR3 has 15 amino acids. CDR3 sequence: CAISESRPSANEQFF. CDR3 in DNA: TGTGCCATCAGTGAGTCGAGACCTTCAGCTAATGAGCAGTTCTTC.

A remark on this clonotype: A much larger clone lies one base from this, so it may be a read error. The V and J genes are TRBV7-9 and TRBJ2-1, with D possibly matching TRBD2 (7 bases). The DNA end is a closer match to TRBJ2-7, so the J assignment may be wrong. This CDR3 spans 17 amino acids. CDR1 SEHNR and CDR2 FQNEAQ come from the germline V gene (reference sequence). Written as DNA, the CDR3 is TGTGCCAGCAGCTCGCGAGTGGGCGGGGGCTCCTACAATGAGCAGTACTTC. Translated: CASSSRVGGGSYNEQYF.

This clonotype came up many times. The chain links TRBV2 to TRBJ1-1; D gene uncertain. The CDR3 is 14 residues long. Germline V gene lookup returns CDR1 SNHLY and CDR2 FYNNEI. The V end lost 7 bases, the J end lost 0 bases, and 12 bases lay between the germline ends. CDR3 loop: CASIKDRLNTEAFF. The DNA of the CDR3 is TGTGCCAGCATAAAGGACCGTTTGAACACTGAAGCTTTCTTT.

The chain recombines TRBV15 with TRBJ2-1, with 14 bases matching TRBD2. The length of the CDR3 is 17 residues. Germline CDR1 is LNHNV and CDR2 is YYDKDF (reference sequence). V shed 2 bases and J 10 bases; nucleotides not matched to a gene: 10. The CDR3 sequence: CATSRTPPGLAGVEQFF. CDR3 in DNA: TGTGCCACCAGCAGAACCCCACCGGGACTAGCGGGAGTAGAGCAGTTCTTC.

V gene TRBV28 combines with J gene TRBJ1-3; possibly TRBD1 for D (5 bases). The CDR3 contains 14 residues. Germline V CDR1 and CDR2: MDHEN, SYDVKM. V gave up 5 bases and J gave up 7 bases, with 15 bases separating them. CDR3 region: CASSLPSGPNTIYF. CDR3 bases: TGTGCCAGCAGTCTTCCATCGGGGCCGAACACCATATATTTT.

This clonotype was seen repeatedly, ten times or more. The chain uses TRBV11-2 and TRBJ2-5; possibly TRBD2 for D (6 bases). The V end lost 5 bases, the J end lost 4 bases, and 20 bases lay between the germline ends. The CDR3 has 16 residues. CDR1 and CDR2 (germline): SGHAT, FQNNGV. CDR3 loop: CASSPSSGWARETQYF. CDR3 sequence (DNA): TGTGCCAGCAGCCCCTCCAGCGGGTGGGCAAGAGAGACCCAGTACTTC.

In this sample, this clonotype turned up many times. The chain is built from TRBV3-1 and TRBJ2-5; TRBD2 might be the D (6 bases). The V end lost 0 bases, the J end lost 3 bases, and 11 bases lay between the germline ends. CDR1 LGHDT and CDR2 YNNKEL come from the germline V gene (reference sequence). CDR3 length: 15 residues. CDR3 in DNA: TGTGCCAGCAGCCAAGATATAGTAGCGGAAGAGACCCAGTACTTC. This encodes CASSQDIVAEETQYF.

This clonotype was detected many times. This chain links TRBV7-8 with TRBJ2-5; 8 bases are a match to TRBD2. J gave up 4 bases and V 7 bases, and 14 bases lay outside the gene matches. The germline CDR1 and CDR2 sequences are SGHVS and FQNEAQ. The CDR3 has 16 residues. The CDR3 here is CASNLRPGGAGETQYF. In DNA form, the CDR3 reads TGTGCCAGCAACCTTAGGCCCGGGGGGGCCGGAGAGACCCAGTACTTC.

As to this clonotype: This clone may be a read error of a much larger clone one base away. The chain is built from TRBV27 and TRBJ2-5, with 11 bases that match TRBD1. The CDR3 is 17 amino acids. V gave up 4 bases and J gave up 4 bases; unmatched junction bases: 11. In germline, CDR1 is MNHEY, CDR2 SMNVEV (reference sequence). The CDR3 nucleotides read TGTGCCAGCAGTTCGCCCCCGGCGGGACAGGGGGGAGAGACCCAGTACTTC. It codes for CASSSPPAGQGGETQYF.

The rearrangement joins TRBV7-2 to TRBJ2-5, with TRBD2 matching over 8 bases. Trimming at V came to 4 bases and at J to 5 bases, leaving 9 bases not matched to a gene. Germline V lookup: CDR1 SGHTA, CDR2 FQGNSA. The CDR3 sequence is 15 residues long. CDR3 amino acids: CASSSHPGGRETQYF. In DNA, the CDR3 is TGTGCCAGCAGCTCCCACCCGGGGGGGCGGGAGACCCAGTACTTC. The variable domain in full, completed from reference TRBV7-2 and TRBJ2-5, reads GAGVSQSPSNKVTEKGKDVELRCDPISGHTALYWYRQSLGQGLEFLIYFQGNSAPDKSGLPSDRFSAERTGGSVSTLTIQRTQQEDSAVYLCASSSHPGGRETQYFGPGTRLLVL.

The rearrangement links TRBV7-3 to TRBJ1-6; TRBD1 agrees at 7 bases. Germline CDR1 and CDR2: SGHTA and FQGTGA. The CDR3 is 15 amino acids. With 5 bases clipped from V and 7 bases from J, the junction kept 8 bases outside the gene matches. CDR3 residues: CASSLTGLRNSPLHF. DNA for the CDR3: TGTGCCAGCAGCCTGACAGGGCTGAGGAATTCACCCCTCCACTTT. The full variable domain, with the rest looked up from reference TRBV7-3 and TRBJ1-6, is GAGVSQTPSNKVTEKGKYVELRCDPISGHTALYWYRQSLGQGPEFLIYFQGTGAADDSGLPNDRFFAVRPEGSVSTLKIQRTERGDSAVYLCASSLTGLRNSPLHFGNGTRLTVT.

A note on this clonotype: This may be a read error: a much more frequent sequence differs by one nucleotide. The J gene is TRBJ1-2, the V gene TRBV2; D possibly corresponds to TRBD1 (5 bases). CDR1 SNHLY and CDR2 FYNNEI come from the germline V gene. The V and J ends lost 11 bases and 7 bases respectively, with 20 bases between them. The CDR3 totals 13 residues. The CDR3 here is CAGNSEGRVGYTF. In nucleotides, the CDR3 is TGTGCCGGCAACAGTGAAGGCAGGGTTGGCTACACCTTC.

The rearrangement links TRBV7-6 to TRBJ2-1, with 12 bases that match TRBD2. Trimming took 1 base from V and 0 from J; bases not matched to a gene: 10. Germline assignment: CDR1 SGHVS and CDR2 FNYEAQ. The CDR3 runs 20 residues. The CDR3 DNA reads TGTGCCAGCAGCTTAGACCCGGGACTAGCGGGCTTTAGCTCCTACAATGAGCAGTTCTTC. Translating gives CASSLDPGLAGFSSYNEQFF.

This clonotype was observed a single time. V usage is TRBV5-1 and J usage is TRBJ2-3; TRBD1 aligns across 7 bases. Trimming at V came to 2 bases and at J to 3 bases, leaving 9 bases not matched to a gene. The germline V gene encodes CDR1 SGHRS and CDR2 YFSETQ. This CDR3 has 16 residues. In nucleotides, the CDR3 is TGCGCCAGCAGCTTAGGGACCGGGACAGCTACAGATACGCAGTATTTT. It yields the protein CASSLGTGTATDTQYF.

This sequence joins TRBV5-1 and TRBJ2-5; perhaps TRBD1 as D (6 bases). Trimming stripped 4 bases from V and 4 bases from J, with 14 bases between. Germline CDR1 SGHRS, CDR2 YFSETQ. The CDR3 is 14 residues long. Written as DNA, the CDR3 is TGCGCCAGCAGCGTACAGGGAATACGAGAGACCCAGTACTTC. Protein sequence: CASSVQGIRETQYF. Complete variable domain (other parts from reference TRBV5-1 and TRBJ2-5): KAGVTQTPRYLIKTRGQQVTLSCSPISGHRSVSWYQQTPGQGLQFLFEYFSETQRNKGNFPGRFSGRQFSNSRSEMNVSTLELGDSALYLCASSVQGIRETQYFGPGTRLLVL.